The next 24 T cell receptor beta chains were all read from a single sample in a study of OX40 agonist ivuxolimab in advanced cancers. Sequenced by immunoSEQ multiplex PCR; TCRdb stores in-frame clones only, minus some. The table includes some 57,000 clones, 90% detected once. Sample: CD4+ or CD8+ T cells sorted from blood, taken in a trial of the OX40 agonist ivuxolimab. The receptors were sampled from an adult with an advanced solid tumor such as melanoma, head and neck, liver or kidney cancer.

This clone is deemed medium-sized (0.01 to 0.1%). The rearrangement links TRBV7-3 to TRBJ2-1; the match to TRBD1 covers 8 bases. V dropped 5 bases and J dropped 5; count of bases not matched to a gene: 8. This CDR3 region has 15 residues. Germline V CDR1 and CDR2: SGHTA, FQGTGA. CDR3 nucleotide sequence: TGTGCCAGCAGCCGGACAGGGATGAGCGACAATGAGCAGTTCTTC. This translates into CASSRTGMSDNEQFF.

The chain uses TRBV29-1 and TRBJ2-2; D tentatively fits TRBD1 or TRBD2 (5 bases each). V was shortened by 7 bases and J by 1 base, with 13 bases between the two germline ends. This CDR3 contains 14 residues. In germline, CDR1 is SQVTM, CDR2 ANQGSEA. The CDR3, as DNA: TGCAGCGCAACCAGAGGGGAGAACACCGGGGAGCTGTTTTTT. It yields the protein CSATRGENTGELFF.

Written as DNA, the CDR3 is TGTGCCAGTGGAACGACAGGGATGAACACTGAAGCTTTCTTT. It specifies CASGTTGMNTEAFF. The chain joins TRBV19 to TRBJ1-1, with 7 bases matching TRBD1. The germline V gene encodes CDR1 LNHDA and CDR2 SQIVND (reference sequence). CDR3 length: 14 residues. J was trimmed by 0 bases and V by 8 bases; bases with no gene match: 6.

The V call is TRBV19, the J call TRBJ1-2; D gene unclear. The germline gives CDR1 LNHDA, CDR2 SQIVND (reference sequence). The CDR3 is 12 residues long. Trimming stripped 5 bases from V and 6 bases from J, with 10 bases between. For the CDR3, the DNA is TGTGCCAGTAGTCCCGGCGTCCATGGCTACACCTTC. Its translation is CASSPGVHGYTF.

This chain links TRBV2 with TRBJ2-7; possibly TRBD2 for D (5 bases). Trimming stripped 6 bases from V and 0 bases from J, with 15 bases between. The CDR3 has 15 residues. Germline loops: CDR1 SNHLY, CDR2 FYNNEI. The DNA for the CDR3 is TGTGCCAGCAGGCCTCCCGGGGTAAGCTCCTACGAGCAGTACTTC. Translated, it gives CASRPPGVSSYEQYF.

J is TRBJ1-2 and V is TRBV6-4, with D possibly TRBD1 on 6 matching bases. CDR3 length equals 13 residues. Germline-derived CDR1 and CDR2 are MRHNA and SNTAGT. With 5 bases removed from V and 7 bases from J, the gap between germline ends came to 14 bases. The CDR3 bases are TGTGCCAGCAGTCCCGAGGAGGGGGTTGGCTACACCTTC. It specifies CASSPEEGVGYTF.

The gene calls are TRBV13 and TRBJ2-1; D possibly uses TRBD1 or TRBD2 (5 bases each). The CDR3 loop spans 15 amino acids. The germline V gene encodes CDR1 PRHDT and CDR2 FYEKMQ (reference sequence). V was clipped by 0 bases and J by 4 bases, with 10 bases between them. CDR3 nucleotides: TGTGCCAGCAGCTTAGGGGGGACCTATTACAATGAGCAGTTCTTC. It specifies CASSLGGTYYNEQFF.

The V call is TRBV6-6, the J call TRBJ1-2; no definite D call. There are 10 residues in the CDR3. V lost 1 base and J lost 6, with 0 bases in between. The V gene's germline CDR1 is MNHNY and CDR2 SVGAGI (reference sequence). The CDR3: CASSYYGYTF. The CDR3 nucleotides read TGTGCCAGCAGTTACTATGGCTACACCTTC.

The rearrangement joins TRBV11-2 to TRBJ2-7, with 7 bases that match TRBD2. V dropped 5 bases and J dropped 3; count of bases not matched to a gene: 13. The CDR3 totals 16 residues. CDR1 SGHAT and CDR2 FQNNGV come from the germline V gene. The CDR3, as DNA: TGTGCCAGCAGCCCTCTCGGGGGAAGGGACTACTACGAGCAGTACTTC. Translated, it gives CASSPLGGRDYYEQYF.

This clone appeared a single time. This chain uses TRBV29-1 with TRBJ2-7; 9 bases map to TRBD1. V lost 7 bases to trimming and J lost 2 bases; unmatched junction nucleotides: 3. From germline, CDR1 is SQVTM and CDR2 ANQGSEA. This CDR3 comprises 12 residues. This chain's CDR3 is CSAGQGTYEQYF. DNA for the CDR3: TGCAGCGCAGGACAGGGGACCTACGAGCAGTACTTC.

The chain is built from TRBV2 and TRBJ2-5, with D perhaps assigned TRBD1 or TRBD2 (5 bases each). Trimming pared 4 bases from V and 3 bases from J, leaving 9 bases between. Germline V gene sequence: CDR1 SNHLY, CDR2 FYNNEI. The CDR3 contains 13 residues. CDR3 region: CASSGGSKETQYF. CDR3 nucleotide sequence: TGTGCCAGCAGTGGGGGGAGCAAAGAGACCCAGTACTTC.

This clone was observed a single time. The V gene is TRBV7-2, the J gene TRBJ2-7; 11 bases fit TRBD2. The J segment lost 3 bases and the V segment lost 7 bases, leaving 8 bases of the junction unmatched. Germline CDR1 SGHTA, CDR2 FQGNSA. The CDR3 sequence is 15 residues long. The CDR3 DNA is TGTGCCAGCACCGACGGGACTAGCGGATACTACGAGCAGTACTTC. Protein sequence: CASTDGTSGYYEQYF.

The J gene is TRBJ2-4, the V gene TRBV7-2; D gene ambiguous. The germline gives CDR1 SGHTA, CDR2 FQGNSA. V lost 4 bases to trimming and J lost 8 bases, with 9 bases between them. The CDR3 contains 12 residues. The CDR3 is CASSSNRDIQYF. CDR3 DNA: TGTGCCAGCAGCTCCAATAGGGACATTCAGTACTTC.

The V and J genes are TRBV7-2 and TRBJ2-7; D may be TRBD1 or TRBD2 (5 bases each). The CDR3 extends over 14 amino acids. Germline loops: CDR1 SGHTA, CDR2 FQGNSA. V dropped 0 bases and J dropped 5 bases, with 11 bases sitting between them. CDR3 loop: CASSLAVVGDEQYF. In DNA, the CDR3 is TGTGCCAGCAGCTTAGCCGTGGTGGGGGACGAGCAGTACTTC.

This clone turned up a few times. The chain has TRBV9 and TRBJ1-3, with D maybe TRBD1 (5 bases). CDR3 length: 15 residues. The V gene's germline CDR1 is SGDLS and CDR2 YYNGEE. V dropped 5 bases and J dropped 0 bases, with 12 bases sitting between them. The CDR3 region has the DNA TGTGCCAGCAGTCGGGACTCCGGCTCTGGAAACACCATATATTTT. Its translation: CASSRDSGSGNTIYF.

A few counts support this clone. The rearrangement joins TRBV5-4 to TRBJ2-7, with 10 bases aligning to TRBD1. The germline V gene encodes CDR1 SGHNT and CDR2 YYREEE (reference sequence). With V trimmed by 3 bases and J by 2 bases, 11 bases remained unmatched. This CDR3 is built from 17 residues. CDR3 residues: CASSWKPGTGDPYEQYF. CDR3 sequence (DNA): TGTGCCAGCAGCTGGAAGCCCGGGACAGGGGACCCCTACGAGCAGTACTTC.

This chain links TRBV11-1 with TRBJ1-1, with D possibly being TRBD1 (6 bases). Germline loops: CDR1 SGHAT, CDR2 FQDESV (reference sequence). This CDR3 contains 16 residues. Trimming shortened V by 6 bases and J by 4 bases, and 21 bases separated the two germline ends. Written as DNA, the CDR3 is TGTGCCAGCAGGGGTAGGAAAGGGGGTCTGGTCACTGAAGCTTTCTTT. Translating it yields CASRGRKGGLVTEAFF.

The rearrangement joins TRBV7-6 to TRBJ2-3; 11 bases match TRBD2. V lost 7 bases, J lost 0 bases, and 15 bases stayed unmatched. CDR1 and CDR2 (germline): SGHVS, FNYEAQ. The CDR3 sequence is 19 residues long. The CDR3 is CASTSLLGTSGGSTDTQYF. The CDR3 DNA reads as TGTGCCAGCACCTCTCTCCTGGGGACTAGCGGAGGGAGCACAGATACGCAGTATTTT.

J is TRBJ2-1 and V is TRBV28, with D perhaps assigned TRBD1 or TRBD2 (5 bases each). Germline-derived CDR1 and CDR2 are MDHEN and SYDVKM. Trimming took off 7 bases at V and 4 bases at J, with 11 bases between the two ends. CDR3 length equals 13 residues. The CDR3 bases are TGTGCCAGCAAAGGGACCGAGTACAATGAGCAGTTCTTC. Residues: CASKGTEYNEQFF.

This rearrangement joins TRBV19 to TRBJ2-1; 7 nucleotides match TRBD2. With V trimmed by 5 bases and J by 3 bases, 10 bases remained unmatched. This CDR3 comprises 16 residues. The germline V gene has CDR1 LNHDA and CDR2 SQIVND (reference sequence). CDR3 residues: CASSLFGRGNYNEQFF. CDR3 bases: TGTGCCAGTAGTCTTTTCGGGCGGGGGAACTACAATGAGCAGTTCTTC.

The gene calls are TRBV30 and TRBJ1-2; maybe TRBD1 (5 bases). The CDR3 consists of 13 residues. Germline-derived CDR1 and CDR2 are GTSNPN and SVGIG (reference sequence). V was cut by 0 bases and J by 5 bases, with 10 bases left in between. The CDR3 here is CAWSVEGLYGYTF. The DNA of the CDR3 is TGTGCCTGGAGTGTGGAGGGGCTTTATGGCTACACCTTC.

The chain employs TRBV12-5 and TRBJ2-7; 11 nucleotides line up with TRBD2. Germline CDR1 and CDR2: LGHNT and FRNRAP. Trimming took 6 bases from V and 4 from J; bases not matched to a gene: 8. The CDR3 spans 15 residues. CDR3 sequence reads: CASGPLSSGRYEQYF. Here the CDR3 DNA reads TGTGCTAGTGGCCCCCTTTCTAGCGGGAGGTACGAGCAGTACTTC.

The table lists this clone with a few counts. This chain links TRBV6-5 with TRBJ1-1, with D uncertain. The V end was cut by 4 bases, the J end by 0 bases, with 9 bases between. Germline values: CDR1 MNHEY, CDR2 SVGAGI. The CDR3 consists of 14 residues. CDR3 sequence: CASSFLGLNTEAFF. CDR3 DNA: TGTGCCAGCAGTTTTCTAGGGTTGAACACTGAAGCTTTCTTT.

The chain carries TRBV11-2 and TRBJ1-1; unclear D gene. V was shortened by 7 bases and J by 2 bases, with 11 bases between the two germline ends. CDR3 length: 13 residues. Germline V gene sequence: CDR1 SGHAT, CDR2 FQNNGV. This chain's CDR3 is CASTPTPNTEAFF. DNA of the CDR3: TGTGCCAGCACCCCGACACCAAACACTGAAGCTTTCTTT.